This T cell receptor beta chain emerged from a study of T cell responses to AZD1222 COVID-19 vaccine. Overall study results and limits: Two AZD1222 administrations were followed by greater Spike-specific TCR breadth and depth. It was only six AZD1222 recipients who were seropositive at baseline. In the spike-specific TCR repertoire, nearly half reportedly target unmutated variant regions.

The protocol was immunoSEQ multiplex PCR, while the TCRdb copy is restricted to in-frame clones and leaves out a portion. The repertoire holds 70,000 or so clones, less than 90% seen once, with 20% to 30% in the top ten. Second-dose schedules of about 4 or about 12 weeks were combined. V lost 1 base, J lost 8 bases, and 9 bases lay in between. The CDR3 sequence is 13 residues long. The germline gives CDR1 LGHNT, CDR2 FRNRAP. Turning to this clone: Its antigen is as yet unknown.

The material sequenced was peripheral blood, taken 28 days after the second AZD1222 dose. This sequence was found in an adult who received the AZD1222 COVID-19 vaccine. The rearrangement joins TRBV12-5 to TRBJ1-3, with D uncertain. The CDR3 region is CASGLGDFDTIYF. CDR3 DNA: TGTGCTAGTGGTTTGGGGGATTTTGACACCATATATTTT.